The 29 T cell receptor beta chains below were found in one sample sequenced in a study of cytomegalovirus exposure and HLA in healthy donors. TCRdb's copy holds only in-frame clones and misses some; the assay was immunoSEQ multiplex PCR. The sample gives some 71,000 clones, 94% of which show up once; 0.9% to 1.2% is in the top ten. Material for sequencing was PBMCs. The source of these receptors is a woman under 30 in good health and CMV-seronegative.

The genes are TRBV11-2 and TRBJ1-4, with 9 bases fitting TRBD1. Trimming removed 1 base from V and 8 bases from J; junction bases left unmatched: 5. CDR1 is SGHAT, CDR2 FQNNGV, per germline. This CDR3 spans 15 amino acids. The CDR3 is CASSLVGQGAEKLFF. CDR3 in DNA: TGTGCCAGCAGCTTAGTGGGACAGGGAGCGGAAAAACTGTTTTTT.

V and J are TRBV10-3 and TRBJ1-5, with a possible D match to TRBD1 (5 bases). V was clipped by 2 bases and J by 3 bases, with 8 bases between them. The CDR3 has 14 residues. Germline CDR1 and CDR2: ENHRY and SYGVKD. As DNA, the CDR3 is TGTGCCATCAGTGAGCCGGACATCAATCAGCCCCAGCATTTT. Translated, it gives CAISEPDINQPQHF.

J is TRBJ1-2 and V is TRBV9; D is possibly TRBD1 (5 bases). The germline V gene encodes CDR1 SGDLS and CDR2 YYNGEE. The CDR3 consists of 15 residues. The ends were cut back, 3 bases at V and 2 bases at J, with 14 bases in the middle. The CDR3 sequence: CASSESGLLNYGYTF. The CDR3 DNA sequence: TGTGCCAGCAGCGAATCGGGACTGTTGAACTATGGCTACACCTTC.

The chain joins TRBV30 to TRBJ2-2; TRBD1 is a possible D gene (5 bases). Trimming pared 3 bases from V and 9 bases from J, leaving 14 bases between. The germline gives CDR1 GTSNPN, CDR2 SVGIG (reference sequence). The CDR3 is 13 residues long. CDR3 DNA: TGTGCCTGGAGCGCCGACAGAGAGCGGGAGCTGTTTTTT. Amino acids: CAWSADRERELFF.

The chain is built from TRBV2 and TRBJ2-6, with D possibly TRBD2 on 6 matching bases. CDR1 SNHLY and CDR2 FYNNEI come from the germline V gene. V lost 6 bases, J lost 1 base, and 7 bases lay in between. CDR3 length equals 14 residues. The CDR3 bases are TGTGCCAGCAGCGGAGGGTCTGGGGCCAACGTCCTGACTTTC. Amino acids: CASSGGSGANVLTF.

This clone was seen only once. In nucleotides, the CDR3 is TGTGCCAGCAGCTTAGTGGGGACAGAGAACACTGAAGCTTTCTTT. This codes for CASSLVGTENTEAFF. The V and J genes are TRBV7-6 and TRBJ1-1, with TRBD1 matching over 7 bases. The CDR3 has 15 amino acids. Germline assignment: CDR1 SGHVS and CDR2 FNYEAQ. After removal of 1 base from V and 1 base from J, the junction contained 3 bases not matched to a gene. Complete variable domain (other parts from reference TRBV7-6 and TRBJ1-1): GAGVSQSPRYKVTKRGQDVALRCDPISGHVSLYWYRQALGQGPEFLTYFNYEAQQDKSGLPNDRFSAERPEGSISTLTIQRTEQRDSAMYRCASSLVGTENTEAFFGQGTRLTVV.

The rearrangement links TRBV7-9 to TRBJ2-7, with 9 bases identical to TRBD1. Germline V CDR1 and CDR2: SEHNR, FQNEAQ (reference sequence). V was clipped by 5 bases and J by 7 bases; unmatched bases: 9. The CDR3 is made up of 14 amino acids. CDR3: CASSPQGAGNEQYF. CDR3 bases: TGTGCCAGCAGCCCACAGGGGGCAGGTAATGAGCAGTACTTC.

This clone is classed as medium-sized (0.01 to 0.1%). This chain uses TRBV9 with TRBJ1-1, with 8 bases identical to TRBD1. The ends lost 6 bases at V and 1 base at J; junction bases unmatched: 2. This CDR3 has 13 residues. CDR1 is SGDLS and CDR2 is YYNGEE in the germline V gene. Here the CDR3 reads CASNGQGNTEAFF. The CDR3 bases are TGTGCCAGCAACGGACAGGGGAACACTGAAGCTTTCTTT. Supplemented by reference TRBV9 and TRBJ1-1, the full variable domain reads DSGVTQTPKHLITATGQRVTLRCSPRSGDLSVYWYQQSLDQGLQFLIQYYNGEERAKGNILERFSAQQFPDLHSELNLSSLELGDSALYFCASNGQGNTEAFFGQGTRLTVV.

The chain recombines TRBV13 with TRBJ2-7; 9 bases align to TRBD1. The germline gives CDR1 PRHDT, CDR2 FYEKMQ (reference sequence). Trimming removed 5 bases from V and 1 base from J; junction bases left unmatched: 9. The CDR3 extends over 16 amino acids. CDR3 nucleotides: TGTGCCAGCAGCCACCTAGTAGGGACAGGGTCCTACGAGCAGTACTTC. This encodes CASSHLVGTGSYEQYF. Full variable domain (remainder filled in from reference TRBV13 and TRBJ2-7): AAGVIQSPRHLIKEKRETATLKCYPIPRHDTVYWYQQGPGQDPQFLISFYEKMQSDKGSIPDRFSAQQFSDYHSELNMSSLELGDSALYFCASSHLVGTGSYEQYFGPGTRLTVT.

The chain recombines TRBV9 with TRBJ2-2; D perhaps matches TRBD2 (5 bases). CDR1 is SGDLS and CDR2 is YYNGEE in the germline V gene. This CDR3 is 14 amino acids long. With 1 base removed from V and 5 bases from J, the gap between germline ends came to 9 bases. The CDR3, as DNA: TGTGCCAGCAGCGTAACCGGGGTTACCGGGGAGCTGTTTTTT. It encodes CASSVTGVTGELFF.

The chain links TRBV4-1 to TRBJ1-1, with 10 positions matching TRBD1. The junction had 5 bases not matched to a gene; V was cut back by 4 bases and J by 0 bases. CDR3 length equals 16 residues. Germline V gene data show CDR1 as MGHRA and CDR2 as YSYEKL. The CDR3 protein is CASSPPGTGVNTEAFF. CDR3 DNA sequence: TGCGCCAGCAGCCCTCCCGGGACAGGGGTGAACACTGAAGCTTTCTTT.

The chain recombines TRBV6-5 with TRBJ2-7, with no clear D. V lost 0 bases, J lost 0 bases, and 9 bases lay in between. This CDR3 is built from 15 residues. Germline loops: CDR1 MNHEY, CDR2 SVGAGI. CDR3 amino acids: CASSYSKAGSYEQYF. The CDR3 DNA reads TGTGCCAGCAGTTACTCGAAAGCTGGCTCCTACGAGCAGTACTTC.

V gene TRBV7-2 combines with J gene TRBJ2-7; 10 bases line up with TRBD1. The V gene end was trimmed by 4 bases and the J gene end by 12 bases; junction bases not matched to a gene: 9. The germline gives CDR1 SGHTA, CDR2 FQGNSA. The CDR3 totals 13 residues. The CDR3 here is CASSSSDRGHLYF. The CDR3 DNA reads TGTGCCAGCAGCTCGTCCGACAGGGGGCACCTGTACTTC.

The gene calls are TRBV5-4 and TRBJ1-3, with TRBD1 identical over 10 bases. Germline V gene data show CDR1 as SGHNT and CDR2 as YYREEE (reference sequence). The CDR3 covers 13 residues. J was trimmed by 8 bases and V by 4 bases; bases with no gene match: 3. CDR3 amino acids: CASSPGQGYTIYF. The CDR3 DNA sequence: TGTGCCAGCAGCCCGGGACAGGGGTACACCATATATTTT.

The rearrangement links TRBV10-1 to TRBJ2-1, with TRBD1 matching over 12 bases. Germline V gene data show CDR1 as WNHNN and CDR2 as SYGVQD (reference sequence). The CDR3 sequence is 15 residues long. V shed 7 bases and J 8 bases; nucleotides not matched to a gene: 9. The CDR3 nucleotides are TGCGCCAGCAACTCGGGACAGGGGGCGCCGGATGAGCAGTTCTTC. Residues: CASNSGQGAPDEQFF.

CDR3 protein: CASALEGREEVEQFF. CDR3 nucleotides: TGTGCTAGTGCCCTGGAGGGGCGGGAGGAGGTTGAGCAGTTCTTC. The chain links TRBV12-5 to TRBJ2-1, with 8 bases identical to TRBD2. Germline V gives CDR1 LGHNT, CDR2 FRNRAP. The CDR3 totals 15 residues. The ends lost 7 bases at V and 9 bases at J; junction bases unmatched: 14.

V usage is TRBV13 and J usage is TRBJ2-7; 15 nucleotides match TRBD2. The trim removed 5 bases at V and 3 bases at J, leaving 5 bases unmatched. CDR1 and CDR2 from the germline V gene are PRHDT and FYEKMQ (reference sequence). The CDR3 is 16 amino acids. CDR3 protein: CASSPGLAGGYYEQYF. CDR3 sequence (DNA): TGTGCCAGCAGCCCGGGACTAGCGGGGGGCTACTACGAGCAGTACTTC.

The chain is built from TRBV4-3 and TRBJ2-3; tentative D call: TRBD2 (5 bases). CDR1 LGHNA and CDR2 YSLEER come from the germline V gene. This CDR3 is built from 15 residues. Trimming removed 2 bases from V and 3 bases from J, with 12 bases in between. CDR3 in DNA: TGCGCCAGCAGCCAAAGGCTAGCCGGGACAGATACGCAGTATTTT. This translates into CASSQRLAGTDTQYF.

This chain links TRBV30 with TRBJ2-1; a possible D gene is TRBD1 (5 bases). V dropped 3 bases and J dropped 0 bases, with 9 bases sitting between them. Germline CDR1 reads GTSNPN; CDR2 reads SVGIG (reference sequence). The CDR3 length is 14 residues. CDR3 sequence: CAWSTGISYNEQFF. In nucleotides, the CDR3 is TGTGCCTGGAGCACAGGCATCTCCTACAATGAGCAGTTCTTC.

In this sample, this clone turned up once. The sample contains more than one DNA sequence encoding this CDR3. This chain joins TRBV5-4 and TRBJ2-3; D call uncertain. The germline gives CDR1 SGHNT, CDR2 YYREEE (reference sequence). The V end lost 1 base, the J end lost 2 bases, and 5 bases lay between the germline ends. The CDR3 runs to 13 residues. The CDR3 bases are TGTGCCAGCAGCTTGTACAACACAGATACGCAGTATTTT. It is translated as CASSLYNTDTQYF. Full variable domain (missing parts from reference TRBV5-4 and TRBJ2-3): ETGVTQSPTHLIKTRGQQVTLRCSSQSGHNTVSWYQQALGQGPQFIFQYYREEENGRGNFPPRFSGLQFPNYSSELNVNALELDDSALYLCASSLYNTDTQYFGPGTRLTVL.

The chain has TRBV7-8 and TRBJ2-1, with D perhaps TRBD2 (6 bases). Trimming removed 3 bases at V and 8 bases at J, with 17 bases between. The germline CDR1 and CDR2 sequences are SGHVS and FQNEAQ. The CDR3 has 15 residues. The DNA of the CDR3 is TGTGCCAGCAGCTTCAGAGTAGCGGCGGAGCATGAGCAGTTCTTC. As protein: CASSFRVAAEHEQFF.

The chain carries TRBV5-6 and TRBJ2-5, with TRBD1 identical over 7 bases. This CDR3 comprises 14 residues. J lost 5 bases, V lost 4 bases, and 8 bases had no gene match. Germline-derived CDR1 and CDR2 are SGHDT and YYEEEE. The CDR3 region is CASSPRGLWETQYF. CDR3 coding DNA: TGTGCCAGCAGCCCTAGGGGGCTGTGGGAGACCCAGTACTTC.

This chain's CDR3 is CASSPLGWRATDTQYF. The CDR3 DNA is TGTGCCAGCAGCCCCCTGGGCTGGCGGGCCACAGATACGCAGTATTTT. This rearrangement joins TRBV7-9 to TRBJ2-3; TRBD2 might be the D (5 bases). The length of the CDR3 is 16 residues. Trimming removed 5 bases from V and 2 bases from J, with 17 bases in between. Germline CDR1 SEHNR, CDR2 FQNEAQ (reference sequence).

This clone showed up just once. The chain carries TRBV9 and TRBJ1-5; D remains unclear. Germline loops: CDR1 SGDLS, CDR2 YYNGEE. This CDR3 contains 15 residues. Between the trimmed V and J ends, which lost 1 base and 0 bases, there was a span of 8 bases. The CDR3, as DNA: TGTGCCAGCAGCGTATACGGGGATAGCAATCAGCCCCAGCATTTT. It is translated as CASSVYGDSNQPQHF. The full variable domain, rest sourced from reference TRBV9 and TRBJ1-5, is DSGVTQTPKHLITATGQRVTLRCSPRSGDLSVYWYQQSLDQGLQFLIQYYNGEERAKGNILERFSAQQFPDLHSELNLSSLELGDSALYFCASSVYGDSNQPQHFGDGTRLSIL.

The genes are TRBV7-3 and TRBJ2-2, with D unclear. The germline CDR1 and CDR2 sequences are SGHTA and FQGTGA. The V end lost 5 bases, the J end lost 2 bases, and 9 bases lay between the germline ends. This CDR3 has 14 amino acids. CDR3 coding DNA: TGTGCCAGCAGCCCTAGACCAAACACCGGGGAGCTGTTTTTT. Translating gives CASSPRPNTGELFF.

CDR3 sequence reads: CASSQTSGGADTQYF. The DNA for the CDR3 is TGCGCCAGCAGCCAAACTAGCGGGGGGGCAGATACGCAGTATTTT. This chain uses TRBV4-3 with TRBJ2-3; 13 bases match TRBD2. Germline V gene lookup returns CDR1 LGHNA and CDR2 YSLEER. The CDR3 spans 15 residues. V gave up 2 bases and J gave up 4 bases; unmatched junction bases: 0.

The J gene is TRBJ2-5, the V gene TRBV5-1; D not resolved. The CDR3 totals 14 residues. Germline V gene data show CDR1 as SGHRS and CDR2 as YFSETQ. The ends were cut back, 0 bases at V and 2 bases at J, with 8 bases in the middle. The CDR3 DNA follows: TGCGCCAGCAGCTTGGGCTTTCAGCAAGAGACCCAGTACTTC. It translates to CASSLGFQQETQYF.

The chain employs TRBV23-1 and TRBJ1-1; 7 nucleotides line up with TRBD1. TRBV23-1 is an ORF, with its function uncertain. CDR3 length equals 16 residues. Trimming cost V 0 bases and J 6 bases; bases outside gene matches: 10. The CDR3: CASSQSGLTGRSEAFF. The CDR3 DNA reads TGCGCCAGCAGTCAATCGGGGCTGACAGGGAGGTCTGAAGCTTTCTTT.

The genes are TRBV29-1 and TRBJ2-5; 12 bases are a match to TRBD1. The CDR3 runs 16 residues. CDR1 SQVTM and CDR2 ANQGSEA come from the germline V gene. Trimming took 6 bases from V and 4 from J; bases not matched to a gene: 12. The CDR3 sequence: CSVPGTGGPVGETQYF. In DNA, the CDR3 is TGCAGCGTACCCGGGACAGGGGGCCCAGTGGGAGAGACCCAGTACTTC.